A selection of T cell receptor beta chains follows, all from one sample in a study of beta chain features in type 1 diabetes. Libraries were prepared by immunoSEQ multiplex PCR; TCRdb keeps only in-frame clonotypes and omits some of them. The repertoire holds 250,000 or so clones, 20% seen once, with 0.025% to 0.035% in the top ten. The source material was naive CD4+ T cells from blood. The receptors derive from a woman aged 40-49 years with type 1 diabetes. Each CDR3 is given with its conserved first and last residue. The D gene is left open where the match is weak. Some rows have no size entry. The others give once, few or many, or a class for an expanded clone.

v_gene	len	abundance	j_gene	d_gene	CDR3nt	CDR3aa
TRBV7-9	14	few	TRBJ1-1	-	TGTGCCAGCAGCTTACAGGGGATGAACACTGAAGCTTTCTTT	CASSLQGMNTEAFF
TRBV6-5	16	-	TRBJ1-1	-	TGTGCCAGCAGTTACTCGGGGCAGGGAGGGATCACTGAAGCTTTCTTT	CASSYSGQGGITEAFF
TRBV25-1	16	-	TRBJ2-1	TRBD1	TGTGCCAGCAGTGACCGGCCGGGACAGGGCAAGGATGAGCAGTTCTTC	CASSDRPGQGKDEQFF
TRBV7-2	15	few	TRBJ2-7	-	TGTGCCAGCAGCTTAGGGCAGGGCCTGATTTACGAGCAGTACTTC	CASSLGQGLIYEQYF
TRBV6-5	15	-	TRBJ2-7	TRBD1	TGTGCCAGCAGTTCACCGGGACAGGGCCGCTACGAGCAGTACTTC	CASSSPGQGRYEQYF
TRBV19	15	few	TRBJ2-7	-	TGTGCCAGTAGTAGTTCTTCGGGTCGATCCTACGAGCAGTACTTC	CASSSSSGRSYEQYF
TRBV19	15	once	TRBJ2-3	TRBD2	TGTGCCAGTAGGGGACTAGCGGACTACACAGATACGCAGTATTTT	CASRGLADYTDTQYF
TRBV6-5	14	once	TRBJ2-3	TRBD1	TGTGCCAGCAGTCCGGGACAGTCCACAGATACGCAGTATTTT	CASSPGQSTDTQYF
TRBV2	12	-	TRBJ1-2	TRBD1	TGTGCCAGCGACAGGGGTAACTATGGCTACACCTTC	CASDRGNYGYTF
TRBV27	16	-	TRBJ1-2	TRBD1	TGTGCCAGCAGTGCAGCGGACAGGGGTTTCCCCGCTGGCTACACCTTC	CASSAADRGFPAGYTF
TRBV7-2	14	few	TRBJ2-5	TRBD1	TGTGCCAGCAGCCTGGGACAGGGGGTAGAGACCCAGTACTTC	CASSLGQGVETQYF
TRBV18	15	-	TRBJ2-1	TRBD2	TGTGCCAGCTCACTCGGGACTAGCGGGACGAATGAGCAGTTCTTC	CASSLGTSGTNEQFF
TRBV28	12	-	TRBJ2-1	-	TGTGCCAGCAGTATCAGGATAGACGGGCAGTTCTTC	CASSIRIDGQFF
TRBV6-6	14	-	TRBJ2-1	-	TGTGCCAGCAGTTACGTCGGGACCTACAATGAGCAGTTCTTC	CASSYVGTYNEQFF
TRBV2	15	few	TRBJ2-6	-	TGTGCCAGCAGCACCCTCAGCTCTGGGGCCAACGTCCTGACTTTC	CASSTLSSGANVLTF
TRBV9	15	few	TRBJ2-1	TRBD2	TGTGCCAGCAGCGTCCGGGCTAGCGGTCTCAATGAGCAGTTCTTC	CASSVRASGLNEQFF
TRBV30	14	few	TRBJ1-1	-	TGTGCCTGGAGTGACAGACTAGCTAACACTGAAGCTTTCTTT	CAWSDRLANTEAFF
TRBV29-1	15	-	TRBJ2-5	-	TGCAGCGTTGATGGTCCGGGGGAGGTAGGGTGGACCCAGTACTTC	CSVDGPGEVGWTQYF
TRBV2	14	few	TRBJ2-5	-	TGTGCCAGCAGTCAGCTGACAGGCCAAGAGACCCAGTACTTC	CASSQLTGQETQYF
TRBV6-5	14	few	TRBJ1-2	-	TGTGCCAGCAGTTCCTCACAAACAGGGAGCGGCTACACCTTC	CASSSSQTGSGYTF
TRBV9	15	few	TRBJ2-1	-	TGTGCCAGCAGCGTAGCGACGGGTATCTACAATGAGCAGTTCTTC	CASSVATGIYNEQFF
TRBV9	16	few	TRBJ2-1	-	TGTGCCAGCAGCGTAGAGGGAGACCCGGACCTCAATGAGCAGTTCTTC	CASSVEGDPDLNEQFF
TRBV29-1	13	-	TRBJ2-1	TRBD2	TGCAGCGTTCAGCGGACTAGCGCTAATGAGCAGTTCTTC	CSVQRTSANEQFF
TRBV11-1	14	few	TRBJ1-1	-	TGTGCCAGCAGCTTATCTCTACCCGCGACTGAAGCTTTCTTT	CASSLSLPATEAFF
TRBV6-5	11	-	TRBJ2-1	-	TGTGCCAGCAGCCTCAGGAATGAGCAGTTCTTC	CASSLRNEQFF
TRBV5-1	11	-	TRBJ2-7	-	TGCGCCAGCACTAGGGGGAACGAGCAGTACTTC	CASTRGNEQYF
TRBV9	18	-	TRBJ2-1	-	TGTGCCAGCAGCGCCCAGGGGGCTAGCGGAAGCTCCTACAATGAGCAGTTCTTC	CASSAQGASGSSYNEQFF
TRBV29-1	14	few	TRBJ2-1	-	TGCAGCGTTGAGGGGCCCGTCCTTTACAATGGGCAGTTCTTC	CSVEGPVLYNGQFF
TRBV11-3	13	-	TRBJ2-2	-	TGTGCCAGCAGCTTAGATAGCGCCGGGGAGCTGTTTTTT	CASSLDSAGELFF
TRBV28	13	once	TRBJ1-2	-	TGTGCCAGCAGTTTAACGCCATCAGGTGGCTACACCTTC	CASSLTPSGGYTF
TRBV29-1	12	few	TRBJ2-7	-	TGCAGCGGATCCCGGGGGGCCGCCGAGCAGTACTTC	CSGSRGAAEQYF
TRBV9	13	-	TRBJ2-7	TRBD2	TGTGCCAGCAGCCTTGGGGGGGTTGGCGAGCAGTACTTC	CASSLGGVGEQYF
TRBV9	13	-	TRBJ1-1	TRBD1	TGTGCCAGCAACCCACAGGGGGGAGTGATGGCTTTCTTT	CASNPQGGVMAFF
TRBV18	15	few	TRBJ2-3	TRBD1	TGTGCCAGCTCACCAACAGGGGCCAGCACAGATACGCAGTATTTT	CASSPTGASTDTQYF
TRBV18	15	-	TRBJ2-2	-	TGTGCCAGCTCACTCCGGACTGTGAACACCGGGGAGCTGTTTTTT	CASSLRTVNTGELFF
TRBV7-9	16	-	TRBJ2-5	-	TGTGCCAGCAGCTTAGGAGAGGGCCAGCTGACCGGGACCCAGTACTTC	CASSLGEGQLTGTQYF
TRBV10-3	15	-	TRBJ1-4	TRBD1	TGTGCCATCAGTGAAAGGGGGCGAGTCGATGAAAAACTGTTTTTT	CAISERGRVDEKLFF
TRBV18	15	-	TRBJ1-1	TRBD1	TGTGCCAGCTCACCGGGACAGGTGATGAACACTGAAGCTTTCTTT	CASSPGQVMNTEAFF
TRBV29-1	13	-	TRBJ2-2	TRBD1	TGCAGCGTGGACAGGGAAAACACCGGGGAGCTGTTTTTT	CSVDRENTGELFF
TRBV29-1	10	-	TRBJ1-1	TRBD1	TGCAGTGCCGGACAGGTTGAAGCTTTCTTT	CSAGQVEAFF
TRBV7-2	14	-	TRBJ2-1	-	TGTGCCAGCTCGCGCCTTATCTCCTACAATGAGCAGTTCTTC	CASSRLISYNEQFF
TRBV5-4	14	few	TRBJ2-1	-	TGTGCCAGCAGCTTGGGGGTAAGGGAGACTGAGCAGTTCTTC	CASSLGVRETEQFF
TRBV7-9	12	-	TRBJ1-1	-	TGTGCCAGCAGCCGAGAAAACACTGAAGCTTTCTTT	CASSRENTEAFF
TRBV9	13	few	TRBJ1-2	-	TGTGCCAGCAGCGTAGAGGGCAGGGGCGGCTACACCTTC	CASSVEGRGGYTF
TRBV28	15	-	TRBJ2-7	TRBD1	TGTGCCAGCAGTTCCCGACAGGGGGGTTCCTACGAGCAGTACTTC	CASSSRQGGSYEQYF
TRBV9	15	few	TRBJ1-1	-	TGTGCCAGCAGCACCCAATCTACAGTAAGCACTGAAGCTTTCTTT	CASSTQSTVSTEAFF